This TCR beta chain was sequenced during a study of response to subunit inactivated influenza vaccine. Study-wide findings and caveats: Seasonal influenza vaccination, on each occasion, was suggested by the authors to recruit few new T cells.

Note on this clonotype: Its antigen is unidentified.

Via MiXCR, TCRdb re-called the RT-PCR reads, giving one row per CDR3 protein. The top ten hold approximately 10% of the sample, which has 550,000 to 800,000 distinct CDR3 sequences, around a sixth seen once. Germline lookup yields CDR1 SNHLY and CDR2 FYNNEI. The germline V and J ends were trimmed by 2 bases and 1 base, with 10 bases remaining between them. CDR3 size: 15 residues. The chain uses TRBV2 and TRBJ2-3; D unclear. The sample here was PBMCs from blood, taken roughly 12 days after vaccination. The source of this sequence is a man aged 45-60 years who received an inactivated influenza vaccine. Written as DNA, the CDR3 is TGTGCCAGCAGTGAAACCCCCTGGGGCACAGATACGCAGTATTTT. Its protein is CASSETPWGTDTQYF.